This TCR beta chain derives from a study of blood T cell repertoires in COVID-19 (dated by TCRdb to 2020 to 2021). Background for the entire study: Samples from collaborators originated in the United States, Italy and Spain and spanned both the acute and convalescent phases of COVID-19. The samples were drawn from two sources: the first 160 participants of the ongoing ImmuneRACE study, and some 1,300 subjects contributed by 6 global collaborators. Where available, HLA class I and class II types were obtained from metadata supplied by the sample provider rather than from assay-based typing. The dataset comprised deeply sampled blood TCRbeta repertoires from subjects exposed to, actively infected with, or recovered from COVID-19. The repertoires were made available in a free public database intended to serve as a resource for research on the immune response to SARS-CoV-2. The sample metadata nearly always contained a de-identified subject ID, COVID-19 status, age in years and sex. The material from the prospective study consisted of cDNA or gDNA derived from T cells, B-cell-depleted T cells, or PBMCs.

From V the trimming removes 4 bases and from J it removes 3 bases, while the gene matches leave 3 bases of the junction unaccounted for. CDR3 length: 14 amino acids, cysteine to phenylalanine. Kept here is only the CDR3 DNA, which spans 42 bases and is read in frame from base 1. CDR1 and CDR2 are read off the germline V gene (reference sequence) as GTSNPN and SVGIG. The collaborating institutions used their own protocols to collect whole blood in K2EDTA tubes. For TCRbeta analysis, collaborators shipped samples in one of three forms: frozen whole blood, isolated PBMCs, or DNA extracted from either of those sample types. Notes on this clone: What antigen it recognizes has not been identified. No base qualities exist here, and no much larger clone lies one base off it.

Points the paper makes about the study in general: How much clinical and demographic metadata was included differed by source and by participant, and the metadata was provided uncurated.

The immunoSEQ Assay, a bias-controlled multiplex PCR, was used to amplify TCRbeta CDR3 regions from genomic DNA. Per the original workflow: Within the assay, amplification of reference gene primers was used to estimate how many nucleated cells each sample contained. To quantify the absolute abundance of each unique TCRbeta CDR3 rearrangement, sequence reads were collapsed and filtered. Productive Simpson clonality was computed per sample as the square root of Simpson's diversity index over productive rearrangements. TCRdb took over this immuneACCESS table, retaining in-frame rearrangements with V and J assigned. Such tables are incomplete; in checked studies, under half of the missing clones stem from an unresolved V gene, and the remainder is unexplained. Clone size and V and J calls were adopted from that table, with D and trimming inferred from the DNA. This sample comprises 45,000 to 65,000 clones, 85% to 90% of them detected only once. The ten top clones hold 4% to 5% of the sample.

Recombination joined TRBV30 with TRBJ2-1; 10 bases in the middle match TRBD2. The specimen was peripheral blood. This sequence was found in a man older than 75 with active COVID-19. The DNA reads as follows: TGTGCCTGGAAACTAGCGGGATTCTACAATGAGCAGTTCTTC. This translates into CAWKLAGFYNEQFF.